This T cell receptor (delta chain) was sequenced during a study of gamma-delta T cells after stem cell transplantation. In its sample, this clone ranks as medium-sized. The CDR3 runs to 16 residues. The germline CDR1 and CDR2 sequences are TSWWSYY and QGS. The ends were cut back, 1 base at V and 8 bases at J, with 20 bases in the middle. TCRdb re-processed the RT-PCR reads via CATT. Here the sample spans around 1,600 delta-chain clones, under 6% being singletons. This chain joins TRDV1 and TRDJ1, with D maybe TRDD3 (6 bases). No J gene was available from TCRdb, and it was assigned here by a germline match of the DNA. The clonotype originates from a human donor. It is not recorded whose cells these are; they may come from a transplant donor. The source material was gamma-delta T cells. CDR3 loop: CALGERYGGYRWKLIF. The CDR3, as DNA: TGTGCTCTTGGGGAACGGTACGGCGGATACCGCTGGAAACTCATCTTT.